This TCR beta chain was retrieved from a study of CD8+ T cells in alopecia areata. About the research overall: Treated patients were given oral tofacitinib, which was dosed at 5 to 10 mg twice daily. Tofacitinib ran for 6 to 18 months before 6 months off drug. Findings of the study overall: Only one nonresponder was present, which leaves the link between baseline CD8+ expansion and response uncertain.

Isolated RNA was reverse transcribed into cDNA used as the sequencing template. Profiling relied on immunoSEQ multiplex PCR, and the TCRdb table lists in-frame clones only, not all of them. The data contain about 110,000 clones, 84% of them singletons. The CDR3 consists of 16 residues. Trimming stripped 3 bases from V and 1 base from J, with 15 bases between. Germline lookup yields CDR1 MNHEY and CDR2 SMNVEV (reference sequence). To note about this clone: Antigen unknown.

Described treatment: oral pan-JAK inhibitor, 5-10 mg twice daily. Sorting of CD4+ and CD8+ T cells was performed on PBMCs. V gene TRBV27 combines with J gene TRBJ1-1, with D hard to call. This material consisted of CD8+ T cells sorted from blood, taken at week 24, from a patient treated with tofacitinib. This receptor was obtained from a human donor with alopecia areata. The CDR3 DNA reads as TGTGCCAGCAGTTTGGTGGAGGGCGCGGAGAACACTGAAGCTTTCTTT. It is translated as CASSLVEGAENTEAFF.